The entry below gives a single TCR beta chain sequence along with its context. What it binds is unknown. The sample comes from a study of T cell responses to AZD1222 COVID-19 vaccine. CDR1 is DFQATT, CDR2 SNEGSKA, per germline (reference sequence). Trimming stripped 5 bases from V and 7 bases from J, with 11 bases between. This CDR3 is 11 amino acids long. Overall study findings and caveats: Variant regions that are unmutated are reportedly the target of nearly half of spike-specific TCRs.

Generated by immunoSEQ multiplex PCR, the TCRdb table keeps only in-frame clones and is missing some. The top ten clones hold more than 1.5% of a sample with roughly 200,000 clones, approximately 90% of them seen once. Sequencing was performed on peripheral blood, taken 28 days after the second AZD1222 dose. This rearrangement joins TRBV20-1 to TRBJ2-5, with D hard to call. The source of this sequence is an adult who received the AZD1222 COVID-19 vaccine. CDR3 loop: CSAGPSGTQYF. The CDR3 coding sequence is TGCAGTGCTGGTCCCTCGGGGACCCAGTACTTC.